The 31 T cell receptor beta chains listed next were all sequenced from one sample in a study of T cell clones after liver transplantation. The table came from immunoSEQ multiplex PCR; TCRdb's copy has only in-frame clones and leaves some out. The table has 75,000 to 85,000 clones, around 78% seen once; the top ten hold about 2.5%. This specimen was CD4+ T cells from blood, taken at the 22-month timepoint. The source of these receptors is a human patient who received a liver transplant. Some T cells may arise from the graft donor.

V gene TRBV11-2 combines with J gene TRBJ2-5; D not certain. Trimming shortened V by 11 bases and J by 5 bases, and 12 bases separated the two germline ends. This CDR3 is 11 amino acids long. Germline V gene sequence: CDR1 SGHAT, CDR2 FQNNGV. The CDR3 protein is CACLMSETQYF. CDR3 DNA sequence: TGTGCCTGCCTCATGTCCGAGACCCAGTACTTC.

The rearrangement links TRBV18 to TRBJ1-1; maybe TRBD1 (5 bases). The V gene's germline CDR1 is KGHSH and CDR2 LQKENI. Trimming took 6 bases from V and 13 from J, leaving 18 bases between them. The CDR3 consists of 12 residues. The CDR3 region has the DNA TGTGCCAGCTCCCCGGGGGAAGGAGAAAGTTTCTTT. It yields the protein CASSPGEGESFF.

The V gene is TRBV30, the J gene TRBJ2-5, with TRBD1 identical over 8 bases. The V gene's germline CDR1 is GTSNPN and CDR2 SVGIG (reference sequence). This CDR3 contains 13 residues. The J segment lost 7 bases and the V segment lost 2 bases, leaving 6 bases of the junction unmatched. Here the CDR3 DNA reads TGTGCCTGGAGTCGACAGGGGCGACCGACCCAGTACTTC. It translates to CAWSRQGRPTQYF.

The chain has TRBV6-5 and TRBJ2-7; D may match TRBD1 or TRBD2 (5 bases each). This CDR3 region has 16 residues. The germline V gene has CDR1 MNHEY and CDR2 SVGAGI. V lost 2 bases to trimming and J lost 2 bases, with 16 bases between them. The CDR3 bases are TGTGCCAGCAGTTACGTGCCAGGGAGCCGTCCCTACGAGCAGTACTTC. Translation gives CASSYVPGSRPYEQYF.

V is TRBV2 and J is TRBJ2-5; 10 bases fit TRBD1. This CDR3 comprises 17 residues. CDR1 and CDR2 from the germline V gene are SNHLY and FYNNEI. Trimming removed 0 bases from V and 5 bases from J; junction bases left unmatched: 9. CDR3 sequence: CASSEARTGGIGETQYF. CDR3 in DNA: TGTGCCAGCAGTGAAGCCCGGACAGGGGGGATTGGGGAGACCCAGTACTTC.

The J gene is TRBJ2-3, the V gene TRBV19; maybe TRBD2 (6 bases). The germline V gene has CDR1 LNHDA and CDR2 SQIVND (reference sequence). Trimming removed 4 bases at V and 2 bases at J, with 13 bases between. The CDR3 has 15 residues. CDR3 residues: CASSNPQRATDTQYF. CDR3 nucleotide sequence: TGTGCCAGTAGTAATCCCCAGCGGGCCACAGATACGCAGTATTTT.

This clone was observed a handful of times. The chain joins TRBV11-1 to TRBJ2-5; D might be TRBD2 (5 bases). In germline, CDR1 is SGHAT, CDR2 FQDESV (reference sequence). This CDR3 region has 11 residues. V lost 4 bases and J lost 5, with 5 bases in between. CDR3: CASSWEETQYF. The CDR3 DNA reads as TGTGCCAGCAGCTGGGAGGAGACCCAGTACTTC. Full variable domain (remainder filled in from reference TRBV11-1 and TRBJ2-5): EAEVAQSPRYKITEKSQAVAFWCDPISGHATLYWYRQILGQGPELLVQFQDESVVDDSQLPKDRFSAERLKGVDSTLKIQPAELGDSAMYLCASSWEETQYFGPGTRLLVL.

By share, this clone ranks as medium-sized (0.01 to 0.1%). The chain has TRBV19 and TRBJ2-7; 7 nucleotides match TRBD2. The germline CDR1 and CDR2 sequences are LNHDA and SQIVND (reference sequence). The V segment lost 6 bases and the J segment 3 bases; nucleotides outside the gene matches: 11. This CDR3 region has 15 residues. This CDR3 reads CASSTWEAGIYEQYF. DNA for the CDR3: TGTGCCAGTAGCACCTGGGAAGCGGGGATCTACGAGCAGTACTTC.

V is TRBV5-4 and J is TRBJ1-3, with TRBD1 matching over 7 bases. Trimming removed 4 bases from V and 2 bases from J; junction bases left unmatched: 9. The CDR3 consists of 16 residues. Germline values: CDR1 SGHNT, CDR2 YYREEE (reference sequence). The CDR3 nucleotides read TGTGCCAGCAGCCCCGGGACAGCAAAAGCTGGAAACACCATATATTTT. It encodes CASSPGTAKAGNTIYF.

This chain joins TRBV6-5 and TRBJ1-2, with no clear D. This CDR3 has 14 residues. CDR1 MNHEY and CDR2 SVGAGI come from the germline V gene. V dropped 8 bases and J dropped 4 bases, with 17 bases sitting between them. Here the CDR3 DNA reads TGTGCCAGCGATTGGCAGCTCAGCCGCTATGGCTACACCTTC. Translation: CASDWQLSRYGYTF.

The chain couples TRBV4-2 to TRBJ1-3; 9 bases line up with TRBD1. CDR3 length: 16 amino acids. CDR1 and CDR2 from the germline V gene are LGHNA and YNFKEQ. J was trimmed by 3 bases and V by 3 bases; bases with no gene match: 6. The CDR3 region has the DNA TGTGCCAGCAGCCAGGAACAGGGGGCACTTGGAAACACCATATATTTT. This codes for CASSQEQGALGNTIYF.

The chain uses TRBV7-2 and TRBJ1-5; D is ambiguous. Germline CDR1 and CDR2: SGHTA and FQGNSA. The CDR3 length is 13 residues. The V end was cut by 0 bases, the J end by 7 bases, with 7 bases between. CDR3: CASSLAPPQPQHF. CDR3 nucleotides: TGTGCCAGCAGCTTAGCTCCCCCCCAGCCCCAGCATTTT.

This clone was found a few times. The identical CDR3 is also encoded by other nucleotide sequences in the sample. The chain has TRBV19 and TRBJ1-1; no reliable D call. CDR3 length equals 14 residues. V was cut by 0 bases and J by 1 base, with 6 bases left in between. Germline values: CDR1 LNHDA, CDR2 SQIVND (reference sequence). CDR3 in amino acids: CASSIETGNTEAFF. The DNA for the CDR3 is TGTGCCAGTAGTATAGAGACGGGGAACACTGAAGCTTTCTTT. Drawing the rest from reference TRBV19 and TRBJ1-1, the complete variable domain is DGGITQSPKYLFRKEGQNVTLSCEQNLNHDAMYWYRQDPGQGLRLIYYSQIVNDFQKGDIAEGYSVSREKKESFPLTVTSAQKNPTAFYLCASSIETGNTEAFFGQGTRLTVV.

This clone was counted a few times. In DNA form, the CDR3 reads TGTGCCAGCAGCCGCCCCTCTGGAAACACCATATATTTT. As protein: CASSRPSGNTIYF. The chain couples TRBV6-6 to TRBJ1-3; D gene uncertain. The CDR3 runs 13 residues. The V end was cut by 6 bases, the J end by 0 bases, with 6 bases between. Germline loops: CDR1 MNHNY, CDR2 SVGAGI (reference sequence).

The J gene is TRBJ2-1, the V gene TRBV9, with D possibly matching TRBD1 (6 bases). Germline CDR1 is SGDLS and CDR2 is YYNGEE. CDR3 length equals 15 residues. The V end lost 0 bases, the J end lost 7 bases, and 14 bases lay between the germline ends. CDR3 region: CASSVEATGHNEQFF. The DNA for the CDR3 is TGTGCCAGCAGCGTAGAGGCTACAGGGCATAATGAGCAGTTCTTC.

The chain combines TRBV6-4 with TRBJ2-4; D is ambiguous. Germline-derived CDR1 and CDR2 are MRHNA and SNTAGT. The CDR3 covers 16 residues. The V and J ends lost 2 bases and 0 bases respectively, with 11 bases between them. The chain's CDR3 is CASSDLSRLAKNIQYF. For the CDR3, the DNA is TGTGCCAGCAGTGACCTAAGCCGGCTAGCCAAAAACATTCAGTACTTC.

This chain's CDR3 is CASSRSTNEKLFF. In DNA, the CDR3 is TGTGCCAGCAGCCGCTCAACTAATGAAAAACTGTTTTTT. The chain uses TRBV27 and TRBJ1-4; no definite D call. From germline, CDR1 is MNHEY and CDR2 SMNVEV (reference sequence). Trimming pared 6 bases from V and 0 bases from J, leaving 5 bases between. The CDR3 spans 13 residues. Full variable domain (outside the CDR3, taken from reference TRBV27 and TRBJ1-4): EAQVTQNPRYLITVTGKKLTVTCSQNMNHEYMSWYRQDPGLGLRQIYYSMNVEVTDKGDVPEGYKVSRKEKRNFPLILESPSPNQTSLYFCASSRSTNEKLFFGSGTQLSVL.

In this sample, this clone turned up a few times. The rearrangement links TRBV5-1 to TRBJ2-1, with 7 bases matching TRBD2. CDR3 length: 15 residues. Unmatched junction bases numbered 7, after V lost 0 bases and J lost 7 bases. CDR1 and CDR2 (germline): SGHRS, YFSETQ. The CDR3 spells CASSLASGVKNEQFF. As DNA, the CDR3 is TGCGCCAGCAGCTTGGCGAGCGGGGTAAAAAATGAGCAGTTCTTC.

This clone counts as medium-sized. V usage is TRBV7-2 and J usage is TRBJ2-7, with 9 positions matching TRBD1. Germline values: CDR1 SGHTA, CDR2 FQGNSA. The CDR3 contains 14 residues. J lost 9 bases, V lost 1 base, and 7 bases had no gene match. CDR3 residues: CASSLGPQGAVQYF. DNA for the CDR3: TGTGCCAGCAGCTTAGGCCCACAGGGGGCTGTGCAGTACTTC.

The chain carries TRBV28 and TRBJ1-1; D might be TRBD1 (6 bases). V lost 7 bases and J 11 bases, leaving 17 bases between the germline ends. The CDR3 has 12 amino acids. CDR1 is MDHEN and CDR2 is SYDVKM in the germline V gene. The DNA for the CDR3 is TGTGCCAGCAATCAGGGGATTTACAAGGCTTTCTTT. Translation: CASNQGIYKAFF. Together with reference TRBV28 and TRBJ1-1, the CDR3 gives the full variable domain: DVKVTQSSRYLVKRTGEKVFLECVQDMDHENMFWYRQDPGLGLRLIYFSYDVKMKEKGDIPEGYSVSREKKERFSLILESASTNQTSMYLCASNQGIYKAFFGQGTRLTVV.

CDR3 residues: CASSLRGTYEQYF. The CDR3 coding sequence is TGTGCCAGCAGCCTCAGGGGAACCTACGAGCAGTACTTC. V and J are TRBV5-8 and TRBJ2-7, with D perhaps matching TRBD1 (6 bases). The CDR3 sequence is 13 residues long. CDR1 and CDR2 (germline): SGHTS, YDEGEE. Trimming left V 4 bases short and J 2 bases short, with 10 bases between.

This clone was counted a few times. This chain connects TRBV5-6 to TRBJ1-5; D might be TRBD1 (6 bases). The CDR3 contains 15 residues. Germline V lookup: CDR1 SGHDT, CDR2 YYEEEE. V gave up 5 bases and J gave up 8 bases, with 20 bases separating them. The CDR3 nucleotides are TGTGCCAGCAGGCGGACAGACAGACCTTTGGAGCCCCAGCATTTT. Its protein is CASRRTDRPLEPQHF.

This chain connects TRBV7-3 to TRBJ2-7; D is perhaps TRBD2 (5 bases). V lost 4 bases and J lost 3, with 10 bases in between. CDR1 SGHTA and CDR2 FQGTGA come from the germline V gene. The CDR3 covers 13 residues. CDR3 residues: CASSSAEGYEQYF. The CDR3 nucleotides are TGTGCCAGCAGCTCGGCTGAGGGCTACGAGCAGTACTTC.

This clone was seen just once. The chain has TRBV5-1 and TRBJ2-1; 15 bases match TRBD2. Per the germline V gene, CDR1 is SGHRS and CDR2 is YFSETQ. This CDR3 has 18 residues. The V gene end was trimmed by 4 bases and the J gene end by 1 base; junction bases not matched to a gene: 6. The CDR3 here is CASSAGLAGGGSYNEQFF. The CDR3 region has the DNA TGCGCCAGCAGCGCGGGACTAGCGGGAGGAGGATCCTACAATGAGCAGTTCTTC.

The gene calls are TRBV6-4 and TRBJ2-7; a weak D match, TRBD2 (6 bases). V was pared by 6 bases and J by 0 bases, with 15 bases between. Germline loops: CDR1 MRHNA, CDR2 SNTAGT. The CDR3 spans 15 residues. CDR3 residues: CASSQEEGVSYEQYF. As DNA, the CDR3 is TGTGCCAGCAGCCAGGAGGAGGGAGTCTCCTACGAGCAGTACTTC.

J is TRBJ1-1 and V is TRBV6-4; D might be TRBD1 (5 bases). Looked up from germline, CDR1 is MRHNA and CDR2 is SNTAGT. The CDR3 is 14 amino acids. V lost 0 bases, J lost 4 bases, and 9 bases lay in between. CDR3 sequence: CASSDSSQGTEAFF. The CDR3 DNA sequence: TGTGCCAGCAGTGACTCGTCTCAGGGCACTGAAGCTTTCTTT.

The gene calls are TRBV18 and TRBJ2-3; 10 positions agree with TRBD2. Losses at the gene ends were 4 bases for V and 6 bases for J; bases not matched to a gene: 16. The CDR3 consists of 18 residues. Per germline, CDR1 KGHSH and CDR2 LQKENI. In DNA form, the CDR3 reads TGTGCCAGCTCACTCCTGGACTCTAGCGGGAGAGTATTTGATACGCAGTATTTT. This sequence encodes CASSLLDSSGRVFDTQYF.

The chain employs TRBV14 and TRBJ1-2; D call uncertain. This CDR3 is built from 11 residues. Per the germline V gene, CDR1 is SGHDN and CDR2 is FVKESK. V lost 0 bases and J lost 9, with 5 bases in between. CDR3 amino acids: CASSQDLCYTF. CDR3 nucleotides: TGTGCCAGCAGCCAAGATTTATGCTACACCTTC.

CDR3 sequence reads: CASSLLGTGQETQYF. The CDR3 nucleotides read TGCGCCAGCAGCTTGCTAGGAACGGGACAAGAGACCCAGTACTTC. The chain joins TRBV5-1 to TRBJ2-5; D perhaps matches TRBD2 (5 bases). Trimming removed 1 base from V and 2 bases from J, with 12 bases in between. The germline gives CDR1 SGHRS, CDR2 YFSETQ. The CDR3 has 15 residues.

The chain is built from TRBV28 and TRBJ2-1; D perhaps matches TRBD1 (8 bases). This CDR3 is 22 amino acids long. CDR1 and CDR2 from the germline V gene are MDHEN and SYDVKM. The V gene lost 7 bases and the J gene lost 6 bases, with 40 bases spanning the gap. The CDR3 nucleotides are TGTGCCAGCAATTCTGCTGGACAGGGTTTGTTTAGCGGGCCAAACCGCGCCAATGAGCAGTTCTTC. It is translated as CASNSAGQGLFSGPNRANEQFF.

The chain links TRBV18 to TRBJ1-1; TRBD1 is a possible D gene (5 bases). The V gene's germline CDR1 is KGHSH and CDR2 LQKENI. The CDR3 has 16 amino acids. V was clipped by 4 bases and J by 6 bases, with 21 bases between them. CDR3 sequence: CASSLREGVPGPEAFF. DNA of the CDR3: TGTGCCAGCTCACTCCGGGAGGGTGTGCCAGGGCCTGAAGCTTTCTTT.